This T cell receptor (beta chain) appears in the sequencing data of a study of OX40 agonist ivuxolimab in advanced cancers. The germline CDR1 and CDR2 sequences are SGHRS and YFSETQ. The ends were cut back, 6 bases at V and 1 base at J, with 14 bases in the middle. This CDR3 region has 15 residues. Overall study findings and caveats: Normalized T-cell clonal expansion was also low in some nonresponders. CD4+ and CD8+ T cells in blood underwent clonal expansion by week 6 at 0.1 to 3.0 mg/kg.

With regard to this clone: What it binds is not known.

Profiled with immunoSEQ multiplex PCR; TCRdb holds only in-frame clones, not every one. The sample shows tens of thousands of clones, roughly 80% of them seen only once. The sequence was collected from an adult with an advanced solid tumor such as melanoma, head and neck, liver or kidney cancer. The sequencing used CD4+ or CD8+ T cells sorted from blood, collected in a trial of the OX40 agonist ivuxolimab. V is TRBV5-1 and J is TRBJ2-4; the D call may be TRBD1 or TRBD2 (5 bases each). Here the CDR3 reads CASTLRGHAKNIQYF. CDR3 nucleotide sequence: TGCGCCAGCACCTTACGGGGCCACGCCAAAAACATTCAGTACTTC.